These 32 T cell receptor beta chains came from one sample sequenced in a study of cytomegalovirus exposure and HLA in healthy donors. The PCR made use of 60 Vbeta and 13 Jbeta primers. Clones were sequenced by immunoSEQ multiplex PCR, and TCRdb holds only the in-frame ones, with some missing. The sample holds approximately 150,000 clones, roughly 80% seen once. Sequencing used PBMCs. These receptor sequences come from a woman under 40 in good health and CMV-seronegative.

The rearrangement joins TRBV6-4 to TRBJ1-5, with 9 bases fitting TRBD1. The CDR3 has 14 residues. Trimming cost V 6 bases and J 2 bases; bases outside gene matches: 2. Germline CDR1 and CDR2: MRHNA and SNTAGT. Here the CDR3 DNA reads TGTGCCAGCAGGCGGACAGGGGGCAATCAGCCCCAGCATTTT. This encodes CASRRTGGNQPQHF.

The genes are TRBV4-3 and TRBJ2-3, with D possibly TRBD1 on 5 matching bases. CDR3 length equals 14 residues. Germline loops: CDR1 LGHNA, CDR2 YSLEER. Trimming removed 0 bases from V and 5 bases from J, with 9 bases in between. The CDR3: CASSQDAQGDTQYF. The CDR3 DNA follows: TGCGCCAGCAGCCAAGACGCCCAGGGAGATACGCAGTATTTT.

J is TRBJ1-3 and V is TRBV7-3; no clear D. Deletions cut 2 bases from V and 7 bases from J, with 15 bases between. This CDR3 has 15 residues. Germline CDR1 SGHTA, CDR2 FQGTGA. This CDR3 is CASSLSPLSGNTIYF. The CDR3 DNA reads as TGTGCCAGCAGCTTATCCCCCCTTTCGGGGAACACCATATATTTT.

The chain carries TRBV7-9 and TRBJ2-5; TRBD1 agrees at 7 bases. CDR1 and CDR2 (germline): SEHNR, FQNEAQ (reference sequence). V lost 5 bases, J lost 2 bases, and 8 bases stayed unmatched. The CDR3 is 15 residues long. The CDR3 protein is CASSGNRGWQETQYF. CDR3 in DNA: TGTGCCAGCAGCGGCAACAGGGGTTGGCAAGAGACCCAGTACTTC.

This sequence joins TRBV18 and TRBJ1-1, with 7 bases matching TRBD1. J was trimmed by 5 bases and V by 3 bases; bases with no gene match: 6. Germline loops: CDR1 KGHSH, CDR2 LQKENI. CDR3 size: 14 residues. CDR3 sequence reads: CASSPGQVGTEAFF. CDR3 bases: TGTGCCAGCTCACCCGGACAGGTGGGAACTGAAGCTTTCTTT.

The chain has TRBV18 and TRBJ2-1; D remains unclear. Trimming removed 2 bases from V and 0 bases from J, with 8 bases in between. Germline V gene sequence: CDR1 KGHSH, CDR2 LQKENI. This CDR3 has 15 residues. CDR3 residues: CASSPVSSSYNEQFF. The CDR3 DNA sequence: TGTGCCAGCTCACCAGTTTCTAGCTCCTACAATGAGCAGTTCTTC. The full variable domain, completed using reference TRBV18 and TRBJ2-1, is NAGVMQNPRHLVRRRGQEARLRCSPMKGHSHVYWYRQLPEEGLKFMVYLQKENIIDESGMPKERFSAEFPKEGPSILRIQQVVRGDSAAYFCASSPVSSSYNEQFFGPGTRLTVL.

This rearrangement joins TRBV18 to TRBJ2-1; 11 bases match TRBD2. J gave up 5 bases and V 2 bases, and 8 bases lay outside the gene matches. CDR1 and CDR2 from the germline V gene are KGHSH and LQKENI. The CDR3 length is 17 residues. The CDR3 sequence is CASSPIAGTSGNNEQFF. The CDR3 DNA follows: TGTGCCAGCTCACCAATCGCCGGGACTAGCGGCAACAATGAGCAGTTCTTC.

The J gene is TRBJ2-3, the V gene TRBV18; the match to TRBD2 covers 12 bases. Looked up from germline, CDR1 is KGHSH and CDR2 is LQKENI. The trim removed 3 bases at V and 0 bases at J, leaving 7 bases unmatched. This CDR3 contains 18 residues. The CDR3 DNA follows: TGTGCCAGCTCACCGACTAGCGGGGGCCCCTCTAGCACAGATACGCAGTATTTT. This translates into CASSPTSGGPSSTDTQYF.

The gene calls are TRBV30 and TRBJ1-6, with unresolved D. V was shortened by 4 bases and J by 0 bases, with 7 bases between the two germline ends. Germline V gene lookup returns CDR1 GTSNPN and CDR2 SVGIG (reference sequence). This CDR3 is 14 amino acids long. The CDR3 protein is CAWIGSSYNSPLHF. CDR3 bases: TGTGCCTGGATCGGGAGCTCCTATAATTCACCCCTCCACTTT.

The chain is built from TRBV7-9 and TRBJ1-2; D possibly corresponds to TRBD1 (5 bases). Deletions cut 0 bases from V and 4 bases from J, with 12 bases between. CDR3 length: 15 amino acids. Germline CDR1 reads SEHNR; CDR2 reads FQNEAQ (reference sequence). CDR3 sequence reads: CASSLAQGRFYGYTF. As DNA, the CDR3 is TGTGCCAGCAGCTTAGCGCAGGGCAGATTCTATGGCTACACCTTC.

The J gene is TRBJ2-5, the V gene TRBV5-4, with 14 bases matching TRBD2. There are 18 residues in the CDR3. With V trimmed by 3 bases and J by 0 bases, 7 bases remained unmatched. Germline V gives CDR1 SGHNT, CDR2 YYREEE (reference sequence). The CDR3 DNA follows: TGTGCCAGCAGCTCAGGACTAGCGGGGGGAGAGCACCAAGAGACCCAGTACTTC. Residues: CASSSGLAGGEHQETQYF.

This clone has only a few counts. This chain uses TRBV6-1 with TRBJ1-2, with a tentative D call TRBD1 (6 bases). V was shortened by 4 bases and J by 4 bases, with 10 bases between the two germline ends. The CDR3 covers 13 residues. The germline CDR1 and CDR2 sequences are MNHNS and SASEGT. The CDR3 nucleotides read TGTGCCAGCAGTGGGGGGACAACCTATGGCTACACCTTC. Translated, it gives CASSGGTTYGYTF.

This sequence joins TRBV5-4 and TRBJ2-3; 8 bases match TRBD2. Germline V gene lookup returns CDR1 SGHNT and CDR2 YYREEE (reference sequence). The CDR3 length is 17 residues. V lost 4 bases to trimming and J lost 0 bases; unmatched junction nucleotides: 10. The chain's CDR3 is CASSLGAGGLSTDTQYF. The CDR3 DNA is TGTGCCAGCAGCCTGGGGGCGGGGGGCCTTAGCACAGATACGCAGTATTTT. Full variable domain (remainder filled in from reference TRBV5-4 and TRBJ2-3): ETGVTQSPTHLIKTRGQQVTLRCSSQSGHNTVSWYQQALGQGPQFIFQYYREEENGRGNFPPRFSGLQFPNYSSELNVNALELDDSALYLCASSLGAGGLSTDTQYFGPGTRLTVL.

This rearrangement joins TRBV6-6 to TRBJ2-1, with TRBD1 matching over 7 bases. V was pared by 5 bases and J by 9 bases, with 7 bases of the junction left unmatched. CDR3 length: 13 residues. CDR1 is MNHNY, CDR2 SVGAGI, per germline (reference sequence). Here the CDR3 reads CASSQTRDSEQFF. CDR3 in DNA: TGTGCCAGCAGTCAAACGAGGGACAGTGAGCAGTTCTTC.

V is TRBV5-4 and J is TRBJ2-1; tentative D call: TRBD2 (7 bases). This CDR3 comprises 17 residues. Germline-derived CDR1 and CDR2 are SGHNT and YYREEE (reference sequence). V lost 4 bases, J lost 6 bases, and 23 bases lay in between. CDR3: CASSLPIRGGVGNEQFF. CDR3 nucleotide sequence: TGTGCCAGCAGCCTACCTATAAGGGGGGGGGTAGGCAATGAGCAGTTCTTC.

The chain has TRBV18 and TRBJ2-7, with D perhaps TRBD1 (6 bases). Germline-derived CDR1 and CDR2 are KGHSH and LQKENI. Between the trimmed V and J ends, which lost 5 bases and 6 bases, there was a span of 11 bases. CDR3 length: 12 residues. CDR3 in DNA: TGTGCCAGCTCAACGGAACAGGGCGAGCAGTACTTC. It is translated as CASSTEQGEQYF.

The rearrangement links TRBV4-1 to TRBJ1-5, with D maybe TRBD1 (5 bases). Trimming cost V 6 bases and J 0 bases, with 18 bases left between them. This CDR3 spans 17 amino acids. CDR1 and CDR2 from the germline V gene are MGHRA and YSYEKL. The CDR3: CASSQIPTANSNQPQHF. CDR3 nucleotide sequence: TGCGCCAGCAGTCAAATTCCGACAGCTAATAGCAATCAGCCCCAGCATTTT.

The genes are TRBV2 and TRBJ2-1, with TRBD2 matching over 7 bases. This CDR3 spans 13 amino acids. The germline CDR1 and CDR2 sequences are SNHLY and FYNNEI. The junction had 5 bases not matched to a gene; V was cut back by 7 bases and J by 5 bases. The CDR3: CASIRDYHNEQFF. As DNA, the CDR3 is TGTGCCAGCATCCGGGACTACCACAATGAGCAGTTCTTC.

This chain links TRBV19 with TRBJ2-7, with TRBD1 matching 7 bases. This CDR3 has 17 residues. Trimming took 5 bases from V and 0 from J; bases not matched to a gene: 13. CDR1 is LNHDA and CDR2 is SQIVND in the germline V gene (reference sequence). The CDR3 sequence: CASSPQHGTVHSYEQYF. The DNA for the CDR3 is TGTGCCAGTAGTCCTCAGCACGGGACAGTTCACTCCTACGAGCAGTACTTC.

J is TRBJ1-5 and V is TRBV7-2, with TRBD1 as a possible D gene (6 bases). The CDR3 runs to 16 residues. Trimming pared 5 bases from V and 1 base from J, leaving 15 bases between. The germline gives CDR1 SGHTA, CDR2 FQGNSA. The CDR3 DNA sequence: TGTGCCAGCAGCGCGGGGGGGACACGGAGCAATCAGCCCCAGCATTTT. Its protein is CASSAGGTRSNQPQHF.

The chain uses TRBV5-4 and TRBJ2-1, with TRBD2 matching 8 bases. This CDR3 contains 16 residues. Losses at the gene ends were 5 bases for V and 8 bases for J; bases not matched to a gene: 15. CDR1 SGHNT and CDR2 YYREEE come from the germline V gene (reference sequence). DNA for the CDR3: TGTGCCAGCAGTAGCCCTACTGCGGGGGGCTCTCATGAGCAGTTCTTC. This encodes CASSSPTAGGSHEQFF.

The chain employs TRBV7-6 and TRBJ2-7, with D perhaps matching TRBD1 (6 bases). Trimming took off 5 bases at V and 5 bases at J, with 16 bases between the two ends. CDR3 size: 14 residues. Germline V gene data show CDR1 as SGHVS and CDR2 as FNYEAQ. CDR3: CASSPLPGDHEQYF. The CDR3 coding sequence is TGTGCCAGCAGCCCTCTTCCAGGGGACCACGAGCAGTACTTC.

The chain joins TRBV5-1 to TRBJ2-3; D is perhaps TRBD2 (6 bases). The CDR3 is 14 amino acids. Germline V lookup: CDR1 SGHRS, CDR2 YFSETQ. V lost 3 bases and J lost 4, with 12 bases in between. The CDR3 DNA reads TGCGCCAGCAGCTCCGGACTATCCCCAGATACGCAGTATTTT. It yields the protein CASSSGLSPDTQYF.

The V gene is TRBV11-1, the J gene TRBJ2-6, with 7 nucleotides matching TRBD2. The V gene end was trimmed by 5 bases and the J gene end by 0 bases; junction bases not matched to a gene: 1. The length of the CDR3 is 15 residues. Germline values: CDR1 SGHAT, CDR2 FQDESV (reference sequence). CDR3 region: CASSPGGSGANVLTF. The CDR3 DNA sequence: TGTGCCAGCAGCCCGGGGGGCTCTGGGGCCAACGTCCTGACTTTC.

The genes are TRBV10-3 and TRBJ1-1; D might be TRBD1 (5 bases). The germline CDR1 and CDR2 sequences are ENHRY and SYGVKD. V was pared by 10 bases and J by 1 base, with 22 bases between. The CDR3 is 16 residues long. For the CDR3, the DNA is TGTGCCACCCTCAAACTCCCAGACAGCCCGAACACTGAAGCTTTCTTT. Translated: CATLKLPDSPNTEAFF.

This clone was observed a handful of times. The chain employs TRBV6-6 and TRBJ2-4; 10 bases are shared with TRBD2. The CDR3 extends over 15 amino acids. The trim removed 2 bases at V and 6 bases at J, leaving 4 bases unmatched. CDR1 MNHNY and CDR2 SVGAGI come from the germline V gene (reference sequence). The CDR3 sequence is CASSYVASGGNIQYF. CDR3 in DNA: TGTGCCAGCAGTTACGTGGCTAGCGGGGGAAACATTCAGTACTTC.

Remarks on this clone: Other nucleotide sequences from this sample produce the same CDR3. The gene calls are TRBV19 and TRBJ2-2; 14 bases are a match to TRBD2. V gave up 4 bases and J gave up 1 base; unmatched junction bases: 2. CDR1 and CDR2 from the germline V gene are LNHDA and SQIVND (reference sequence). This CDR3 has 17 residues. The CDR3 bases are TGTGCCAGTAGTAAAGGACTAGCGGGGGGGAACACCGGGGAGCTGTTTTTT. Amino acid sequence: CASSKGLAGGNTGELFF.

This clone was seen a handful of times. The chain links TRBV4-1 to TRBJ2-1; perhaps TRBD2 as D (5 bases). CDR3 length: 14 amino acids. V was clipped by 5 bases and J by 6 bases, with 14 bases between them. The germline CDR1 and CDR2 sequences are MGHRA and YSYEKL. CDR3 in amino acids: CASSDRGQANEQFF. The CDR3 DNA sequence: TGCGCCAGCAGCGACCGAGGGCAAGCCAATGAGCAGTTCTTC.

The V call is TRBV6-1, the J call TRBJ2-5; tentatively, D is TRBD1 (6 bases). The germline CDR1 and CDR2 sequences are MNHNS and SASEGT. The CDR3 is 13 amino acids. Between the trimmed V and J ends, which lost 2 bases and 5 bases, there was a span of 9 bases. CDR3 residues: CASSENRAETQYF. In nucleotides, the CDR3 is TGTGCCAGCAGTGAAAACAGGGCTGAGACCCAGTACTTC.

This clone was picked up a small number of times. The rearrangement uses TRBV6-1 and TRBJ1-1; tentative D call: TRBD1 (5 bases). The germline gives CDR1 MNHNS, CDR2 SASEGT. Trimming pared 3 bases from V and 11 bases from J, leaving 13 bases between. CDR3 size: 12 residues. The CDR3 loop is CASSELIGVAFF. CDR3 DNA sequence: TGTGCCAGCAGTGAGCTTATAGGGGTCGCTTTCTTT.

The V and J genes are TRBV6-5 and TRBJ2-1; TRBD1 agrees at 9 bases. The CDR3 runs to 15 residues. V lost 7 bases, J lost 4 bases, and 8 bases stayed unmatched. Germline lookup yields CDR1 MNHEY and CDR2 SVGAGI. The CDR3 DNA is TGTGCCAGCAAATCTACAGGGGGCGGTTACAATGAGCAGTTCTTC. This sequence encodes CASKSTGGGYNEQFF.

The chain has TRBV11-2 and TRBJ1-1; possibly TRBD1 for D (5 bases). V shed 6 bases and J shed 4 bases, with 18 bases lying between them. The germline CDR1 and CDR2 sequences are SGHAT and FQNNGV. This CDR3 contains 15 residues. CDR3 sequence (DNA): TGTGCCAGCAGGTCTATAGGGGCAAAAGGCACTGAAGCTTTCTTT. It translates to CASRSIGAKGTEAFF. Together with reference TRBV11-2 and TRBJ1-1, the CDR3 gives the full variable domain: EAGVAQSPRYKIIEKRQSVAFWCNPISGHATLYWYQQILGQGPKLLIQFQNNGVVDDSQLPKDRFSAERLKGVDSTLKIQPAKLEDSAVYLCASRSIGAKGTEAFFGQGTRLTVV.